Included here is one T cell receptor (beta chain) sequence, with context. This clone was observed a handful of times. It lacks a known antigen. Per-base quality was not reported, and no clone a single base away is much larger than it. In the germline V gene, CDR1 corresponds to ENHRY and CDR2 to SYGVKD. The CDR3 covers 11 residues, taking in both the cysteine and the phenylalanine. The kept DNA is CDR3 alone, 33 bases in frame from the first base. V and J lose 6 bases and 8 bases, and a span of 10 bases separates them. The Qiagen DNeasy kit was used to extract genomic DNA both from unsorted PBMCs and from the negatively selected CD4+ and CD8+ fractions. TCR beta CDR3 regions were subjected to amplification by immunoSEQ multiplex PCR with primers that anneal to V and J segments. A synthetic immune receptor repertoire was used to minimize amplification bias, and any remaining bias was removed computationally after sequencing. The published analysis was carried out like this. Repertoire diversity was quantified as the Shannon entropy index using custom Python scripts. Unsorted, CD4+ and CD8+ repertoires were examined separately, except in combined analyses, for which CD4+ and CD8+ sequences were merged in silico. Clonal expansion was defined as a frequency increase of at least 2-fold after treatment compared with C1D1, and clones undetected at baseline were assigned a pseudocount of 0.5. Singleton clones were defined as clones with 0 or 1 copy at C1D1, and non-singleton clones were defined as clones with 2 or more copies. Clones expanded in unsorted samples were annotated as CD4+, CD8+ or unknown by matching protein sequences in sorted samples from the same patient. Wilcoxon tests on paired samples were used to test changes in diversity from C1D1 to C4D1. Held by TCRdb, this immuneACCESS table contains in-frame sequences only and omits some clones. Under half of the omission traces to an unresolved V gene where checked; the cause of the rest is unknown. From that table come the V and J calls and clone size; the DNA was used to work out D and trimming. The sample table contains approximately 50,000 clones; only one count was recorded for just under 75% of them. The ten largest account for over 12% of the sample.

According to the study, the label for this sample's time point signals: cycle 2 day 1 (C2D1) of nivolumab. Relapse after autologous stem cell transplantation had occurred in all trial patients, and cohorts A, B and C were distinguished by prior brentuximab vedotin exposure. A total of under 70 patients with relapsed/refractory classical Hodgkin lymphoma made up the trial cohort, and each patient's best overall response was complete response, partial response or progressive disease. In the multi-cohort phase II CheckMate 205 trial, trial patients received single-agent nivolumab. An independent review committee assessed best overall response by applying the 2007 International Working Group response criteria. Trial PBMCs were obtained immediately prior to nivolumab initiation (C1D1) and on therapy at cycle 2 day 1 and cycle 4 day 1. Peripheral blood was collected in 8 mL Vacutainer Cell Preparation Tubes, from which PBMCs were isolated by centrifugation and then cryopreserved.

The sample originates from a study of PD-1 blockade in classical Hodgkin lymphoma (dated by TCRdb to about 2020). Background for the entire study: Nivolumab dosing was 3 mg/kg intravenously every 2 weeks, continuing until either disease progression or unacceptable toxicity. The study used TCR beta sequencing and CyTOF to define a peripheral blood immune signature of response to PD-1 blockade in classical Hodgkin lymphoma.

Overall results and qualifications from the work: Newly diagnosed patients were reported to have lower baseline TCR diversity than healthy donors, and relapsed/refractory patients were reported to have lower baseline TCR diversity still. Among trial patients, those achieving complete response had baseline diversity similar to that of newly diagnosed patients, while diversity was significantly lower in partial responders and progressors. Only a single clinical trial cohort was studied, and what caused the repertoire differences, possibly disease activity or prior therapy, remained undefined. A significant rise by C4D1 was seen in CD4+ but not CD8+ TCR diversity (p=0.0027 vs p=0.16), with the rise being most apparent in complete responders (p=0.02). Lower diversity was seen in patients whose nivolumab began less than 1 year after ASCT, and these patients were left out of later analyses so that immune reconstitution would not confound the results.

This receptor chain uses TRBV10-3 and TRBJ1-2; the D region possibly corresponds to TRBD1 (5 bases align). Here the sequenced sample was peripheral blood mononuclear cells (PBMCs), taken before the second cycle of nivolumab. The receptor was isolated from a human donor with classical Hodgkin lymphoma. The CDR3 has the sequence CAISPGLGYTF. The base sequence is TGTGCCATCAGCCCAGGGCTCGGCTACACCTTC.